This T cell receptor beta chain comes out of a study of cytomegalovirus exposure and HLA in healthy donors. Regarding the study as a whole: The study reported that TCR beta sequences accurately predicted HLA-A and HLA-B alleles in most subjects. The authors later linked a missense DCLRE1C variant to TCR beta V- and J-gene trimming. The listing of 150 to 200 TCR beta chains classed them as cytomegalovirus-associated.

With 2 bases removed from V and 8 bases from J, the gap between germline ends came to 12 bases. The CDR3 totals 14 residues. Looked up from germline, CDR1 is LGHNA and CDR2 is YNFKEQ. Primers included in the PCR were 60 Vbeta and 13 Jbeta primers. TCRdb keeps only in-frame clones here, not all; method: immunoSEQ multiplex PCR. The ten top clones account for roughly 0.76%, within a sample of around 27,000 clones. Of note for this clone: The target antigen is unknown.

Everyone who donated was a healthy bone marrow donor. The receptor was derived from a man aged 30 to 39 in good health and CMV-seronegative. The rearrangement joins TRBV4-2 to TRBJ2-2, with D tentatively TRBD2 (5 bases). Input material: PBMCs. Here the CDR3 DNA reads TGTGCCAGCAGCCAAAGACGGGGTATTGGGGAGCTGTTTTTT. Translated, it gives CASSQRRGIGELFF.